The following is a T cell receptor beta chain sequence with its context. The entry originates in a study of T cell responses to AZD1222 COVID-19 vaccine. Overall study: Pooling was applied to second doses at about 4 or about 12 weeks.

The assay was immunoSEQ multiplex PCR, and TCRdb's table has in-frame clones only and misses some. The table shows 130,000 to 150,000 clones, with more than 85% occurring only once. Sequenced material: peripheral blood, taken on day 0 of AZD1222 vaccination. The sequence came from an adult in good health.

Written as DNA, the CDR3 is TGTGCCAGCAGTTTGAACGGGGAGCTGTTTTTT. As protein: CASSLNGELFF. The gene calls are TRBV27 and TRBJ2-2; D ambiguous. The V gene lost 3 bases and the J gene lost 7 bases, with 3 bases spanning the gap. This CDR3 is 11 amino acids long. In germline, CDR1 is MNHEY, CDR2 SMNVEV (reference sequence).